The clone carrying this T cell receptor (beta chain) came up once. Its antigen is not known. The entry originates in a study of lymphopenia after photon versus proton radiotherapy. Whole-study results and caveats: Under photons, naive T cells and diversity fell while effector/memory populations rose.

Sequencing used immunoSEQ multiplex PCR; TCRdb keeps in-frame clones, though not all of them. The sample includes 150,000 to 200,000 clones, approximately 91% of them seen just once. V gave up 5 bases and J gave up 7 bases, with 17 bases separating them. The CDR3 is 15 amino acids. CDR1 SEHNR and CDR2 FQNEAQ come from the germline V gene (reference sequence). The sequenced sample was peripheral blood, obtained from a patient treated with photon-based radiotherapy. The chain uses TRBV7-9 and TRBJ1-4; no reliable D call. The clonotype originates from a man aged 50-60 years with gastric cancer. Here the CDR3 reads CASSRGGSVPEKLFF. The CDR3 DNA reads TGTGCCAGCAGCCGAGGTGGCAGCGTGCCTGAAAAACTGTTTTTT.